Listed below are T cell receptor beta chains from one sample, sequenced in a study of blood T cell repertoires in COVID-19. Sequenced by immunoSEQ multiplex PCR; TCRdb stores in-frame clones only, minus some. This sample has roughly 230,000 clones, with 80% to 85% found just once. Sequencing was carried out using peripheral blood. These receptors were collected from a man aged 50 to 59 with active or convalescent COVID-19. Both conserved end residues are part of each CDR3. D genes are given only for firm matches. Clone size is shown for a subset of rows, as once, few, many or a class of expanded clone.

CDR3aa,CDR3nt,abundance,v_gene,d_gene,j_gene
CASSSPGGSGELFF,TGTGCCAGCAGCTCCCCCGGCGGCTCCGGGGAGCTGTTTTTT,-,TRBV11-3,-,TRBJ2-2
CASGFSSAGGYNSPLHF,TGTGCTAGTGGTTTTTCGTCGGCGGGGGGCTATAATTCACCCCTCCACTTT,-,TRBV12-5,-,TRBJ1-6
CASSRYSGGAWETQYF,TGTGCCAGCAGCCGCTATAGCGGGGGGGCATGGGAGACCCAGTACTTC,-,TRBV27,TRBD2,TRBJ2-5
CASSLGGWGRGTDTQYF,TGTGCCAGCAGCTTAGGAGGGTGGGGGCGAGGCACAGATACGCAGTATTTT,-,TRBV11-2,-,TRBJ2-3
CASSQFQDRVRYGYTF,TGTGCCAGCAGCCAATTTCAGGACAGGGTTCGGTATGGCTACACCTTC,-,TRBV3-1/TRBV3-2,TRBD1,TRBJ1-2
CASSRDTGNTEAFF,TGCGCCAGCAGCCGGGACACGGGAAACACTGAAGCTTTCTTT,-,TRBV4-1,-,TRBJ1-1
CASSLGLFLTGELFF,TGTGCCAGCAGTCTCGGTTTGTTCCTCACCGGGGAGCTGTTTTTT,-,TRBV6-5,-,TRBJ2-2
CASYRGGADGYTF,TGTGCCAGTTACCGCGGGGGGGCAGATGGCTACACCTTC,-,TRBV19,-,TRBJ1-2
CASSQDWGRGDEQFF,TGCGCCAGCAGCCAAGATTGGGGCAGGGGCGATGAGCAGTTCTTC,-,TRBV4-3,-,TRBJ2-1
CASSYRGPGELFF,TGTGCCAGCAGCTACAGGGGGCCCGGGGAGCTGTTTTTT,-,TRBV5-4,TRBD1,TRBJ2-2
CASSFTGGDTGELFF,TGTGCCAGCAGCTTCACGGGGGGCGACACCGGGGAGCTGTTTTTT,-,TRBV5-6,-,TRBJ2-2
CASSLERGAQAFF,TGTGCCAGCAGCTTAGAGCGGGGGGCTCAAGCTTTCTTT,-,TRBV11-2,-,TRBJ1-1
CASRRAGGDTEAFF,TGTGCCAGCAGACGAGCCGGGGGAGACACTGAAGCTTTCTTT,-,TRBV6-5,-,TRBJ1-1
CASSPPPSGMVDEAFF,TGTGCCAGCAGTCCCCCTCCTTCGGGGATGGTTGATGAAGCTTTCTTT,few,TRBV6-2/TRBV6-3,-,TRBJ1-1
CASSEGGAGTSGTDTQYF,TGCGCCAGCAGCGAAGGGGGGGCTGGGACTAGCGGCACAGATACGCAGTATTTT,-,TRBV5-1,TRBD2,TRBJ2-3
CTSSQFLAGGDEQFF,TGCACCAGCAGCCAATTTCTAGCGGGGGGGGATGAGCAGTTCTTC,few,TRBV1,-,TRBJ2-1
CASSWDSSYGYTF,TGTGCCAGCAGTTGGGACAGTTCATATGGCTACACCTTC,-,TRBV27,TRBD1,TRBJ1-2
CASSQEGGQAYNEQFF,TGCGCCAGCAGCCAAGAGGGGGGACAGGCCTACAATGAGCAGTTCTTC,-,TRBV4-3,TRBD1,TRBJ2-1
CASSSGQGAESEQFF,TGTGCCAGCAGCTCGGGACAGGGGGCGGAGAGTGAGCAGTTCTTC,-,TRBV7-2,TRBD1,TRBJ2-1
CASSWREGTEAFF,TGTGCCAGCAGTTGGAGGGAGGGGACTGAAGCTTTCTTT,-,TRBV6-8,-,TRBJ1-1
CASSDLTGTGGEQYF,TGTGCCAGCAGCGATTTGACAGGTACGGGAGGGGAGCAGTACTTC,-,TRBV11-1,TRBD2,TRBJ2-7
CASSLGLSPNEKLFF,TGTGCCAGCTCCCTAGGACTCAGCCCTAATGAAAAACTGTTTTTT,-,TRBV18,-,TRBJ1-4
CASSFPTYEQYF,TGTGCCAGCAGCTTTCCTACCTACGAGCAGTACTTC,-,TRBV7-4,-,TRBJ2-7
CASGYGGGAADTQYF,TGTGCTAGTGGTTATGGCGGGGGGGCGGCAGATACGCAGTATTTT,few,TRBV12-5,TRBD2,TRBJ2-3
CASSLGGPGNTIYF,TGTGCCAGCAGCTTAGGAGGTCCTGGAAACACCATATATTTT,-,TRBV7-2,-,TRBJ1-3
CASSLAGDSLNTNQPQHF,TGTGCCAGCAGCTTGGCCGGGGACAGCTTAAATACCAATCAGCCCCAGCATTTT,-,TRBV5-6,TRBD1,TRBJ1-5
CASSHDRGGQPQHF,TGTGCCAGCAGCCATGACAGGGGTGGTCAGCCCCAGCATTTT,few,TRBV7-9,TRBD1,TRBJ1-5
CASRLAGGPTDTQYF,TGTGCCAGTAGGCTAGCGGGGGGGCCCACAGATACGCAGTATTTT,-,TRBV19,TRBD2,TRBJ2-3